The 25 T cell receptor beta chains in this list originate from one sample, sequenced in a study of graft-versus-host responses after intestinal transplantation. Measured with immunoSEQ multiplex PCR; TCRdb has only the in-frame clones, and not every one. The data contain some 39,000 clones, roughly nine tenths of them singletons. This specimen was PBMCs, taken around 270 days after transplant. The receptors originated from a human patient who received an intestinal transplant, so some T cells may come from the graft donor.

The V and J genes are TRBV7-2 and TRBJ2-5; 10 positions agree with TRBD2. J gave up 5 bases and V 5 bases, and 8 bases lay outside the gene matches. The germline V gene encodes CDR1 SGHTA and CDR2 FQGNSA. This CDR3 is built from 15 residues. The CDR3 nucleotides are TGTGCCAGCAGCAGGAGCGGGGGGGCCGCCGAGACCCAGTACTTC. It encodes CASSRSGGAAETQYF. Drawing the rest from reference TRBV7-2 and TRBJ2-5, the complete variable domain is GAGVSQSPSNKVTEKGKDVELRCDPISGHTALYWYRQSLGQGLEFLIYFQGNSAPDKSGLPSDRFSAERTGGSVSTLTIQRTQQEDSAVYLCASSRSGGAAETQYFGPGTRLLVL.

The chain recombines TRBV5-4 with TRBJ1-2, with TRBD1 matching 8 bases. The CDR3 runs 15 residues. Germline CDR1 SGHNT, CDR2 YYREEE (reference sequence). Unmatched junction bases numbered 4, after V lost 0 bases and J lost 3 bases. CDR3 nucleotide sequence: TGTGCCAGCAGCTTGGCCACGGGACAGGACTATGGCTACACCTTC. This codes for CASSLATGQDYGYTF.

This chain's CDR3 is CASSGVSRAVNTGELFF. The CDR3 nucleotides are TGTGCCAGCAGTGGGGTCAGTAGGGCTGTGAACACCGGGGAGCTGTTTTTT. The genes are TRBV11-2 and TRBJ2-2; no reliable D call. V was shortened by 6 bases and J by 1 base, with 18 bases between the two germline ends. The CDR3 is made up of 17 amino acids. Germline V gene data show CDR1 as SGHAT and CDR2 as FQNNGV.

This rearrangement joins TRBV10-1 to TRBJ2-7; TRBD2 is a possible D gene (6 bases). Per the germline V gene, CDR1 is WNHNN and CDR2 is SYGVQD (reference sequence). Trimming pared 5 bases from V and 6 bases from J, leaving 8 bases between. This CDR3 spans 11 amino acids. The CDR3 region is CASSSSAEQYF. In DNA, the CDR3 is TGCGCCAGCAGTTCTAGCGCCGAGCAGTACTTC.

J is TRBJ1-1 and V is TRBV19; 7 nucleotides match TRBD1. CDR1 is LNHDA and CDR2 is SQIVND in the germline V gene (reference sequence). The CDR3 is 16 amino acids. With 1 base clipped from V and 3 bases from J, the junction kept 8 bases outside the gene matches. The DNA for the CDR3 is TGTGCCAGTAGTATAGTACAGGGGTCGGTGGACACTGAAGCTTTCTTT. Translating it yields CASSIVQGSVDTEAFF.

The genes are TRBV27 and TRBJ2-1, with D perhaps TRBD2 (6 bases). Trimming left V 3 bases short and J 5 bases short, with 11 bases between. This CDR3 has 14 amino acids. The germline gives CDR1 MNHEY, CDR2 SMNVEV (reference sequence). The CDR3 protein is CASSFSRGHNEQFF. The CDR3 region has the DNA TGTGCCAGCAGTTTCTCGCGGGGCCACAATGAGCAGTTCTTC.

The chain uses TRBV7-9 and TRBJ1-2; 8 nucleotides align to TRBD1. Germline CDR1 reads SEHNR; CDR2 reads FQNEAQ (reference sequence). The V gene end was trimmed by 5 bases and the J gene end by 4 bases; junction bases not matched to a gene: 9. The CDR3 runs to 15 residues. CDR3 DNA: TGTGCCAGCAGCGCCGACAGGGGACGCGTCTATGGCTACACCTTC. This encodes CASSADRGRVYGYTF.

The genes are TRBV10-3 and TRBJ1-2, with a possible D match to TRBD1 (6 bases). V was shortened by 6 bases and J by 0 bases, with 14 bases between the two germline ends. CDR3 length: 15 amino acids. Germline V lookup: CDR1 ENHRY, CDR2 SYGVKD. As DNA, the CDR3 is TGTGCCATCAGGGCAGGGGAAGGAACTAACTATGGCTACACCTTC. It specifies CAIRAGEGTNYGYTF.

V is TRBV5-8 and J is TRBJ2-3, with TRBD1 identical over 11 bases. CDR3 length equals 15 residues. CDR1 SGHTS and CDR2 YDEGEE come from the germline V gene. J was trimmed by 6 bases and V by 0 bases; bases with no gene match: 3. The CDR3 spells CASSLVGDRGDTQYF. CDR3 in DNA: TGTGCCAGCAGCTTGGTGGGGGACAGGGGGGATACGCAGTATTTT.

V usage is TRBV5-1 and J usage is TRBJ2-1, with D possibly called TRBD1 or TRBD2 (6 bases each). Germline V gene sequence: CDR1 SGHRS, CDR2 YFSETQ. The CDR3 covers 14 residues. Trimming took 4 bases from V and 8 from J, leaving 16 bases between them. The CDR3 region is CASSVGTGGDEQFF. CDR3 coding DNA: TGCGCCAGCAGCGTAGGGACTGGGGGCGATGAGCAGTTCTTC. Filled out from reference TRBV5-1 and TRBJ2-1, the complete variable domain reads KAGVTQTPRYLIKTRGQQVTLSCSPISGHRSVSWYQQTPGQGLQFLFEYFSETQRNKGNFPGRFSGRQFSNSRSEMNVSTLELGDSALYLCASSVGTGGDEQFFGPGTRLTVL.

This chain connects TRBV11-2 to TRBJ2-5, with 11 bases matching TRBD2. The assigned J gene may be wrong: the sequence end matches TRBJ2-7 better. The CDR3 spans 18 residues. Germline-derived CDR1 and CDR2 are SGHAT and FQNNGV. The chain's CDR3 is CASSLLRTSGRSSYEQYF. The CDR3 coding sequence is TGTGCCAGCAGCTTATTGAGGACTAGCGGGCGTAGCTCCTACGAGCAGTACTTC.

The chain links TRBV7-9 to TRBJ1-2; D is possibly TRBD1 (6 bases). The ends were cut back, 2 bases at V and 7 bases at J, with 17 bases in the middle. Germline CDR1 is SEHNR and CDR2 is FQNEAQ (reference sequence). The CDR3 runs to 15 residues. CDR3 DNA sequence: TGTGCCAGCAGCTTAAATGGTTTTTGGGGGCTTGGCTACACCTTC. Translating gives CASSLNGFWGLGYTF.

The chain is built from TRBV19 and TRBJ2-5, with 7 bases fitting TRBD1. Unmatched junction bases numbered 2, after V lost 0 bases and J lost 4 bases. The CDR3 sequence is 14 residues long. Germline CDR1 reads LNHDA; CDR2 reads SQIVND (reference sequence). This CDR3 is CASSIDYRGETQYF. The CDR3 region has the DNA TGTGCCAGTAGTATAGATTACAGGGGAGAGACCCAGTACTTC.

The chain recombines TRBV4-1 with TRBJ2-1, with TRBD2 matching 10 bases. Looked up from germline, CDR1 is MGHRA and CDR2 is YSYEKL. The CDR3 totals 17 residues. V trimming: 3 bases; J trimming: 6 bases; junction bases outside the gene matches: 11. The CDR3 region has the DNA TGCGCCAGCAGCCACCTAGGTAGCGGGGGGCCTGTCAATGAGCAGTTCTTC. Residues: CASSHLGSGGPVNEQFF.

The chain couples TRBV7-9 to TRBJ2-7; D is possibly TRBD1 (6 bases). The CDR3 has 14 residues. Deletions cut 5 bases from V and 1 base from J, with 12 bases between. In germline, CDR1 is SEHNR, CDR2 FQNEAQ (reference sequence). CDR3 residues: CASSPDRLSYEQYF. The DNA of the CDR3 is TGTGCCAGCAGCCCTGACAGGTTATCCTACGAGCAGTACTTC.

This clone was seen only a few times. V gene TRBV13 combines with J gene TRBJ1-4; D gene unclear. Germline CDR1 and CDR2: PRHDT and FYEKMQ (reference sequence). The V end lost 1 base, the J end lost 6 bases, and 0 bases lay between the germline ends. The CDR3 runs to 11 residues. CDR3 nucleotide sequence: TGTGCCAGCAGCTTAGATGAAAAACTGTTTTTT. Protein product: CASSLDEKLFF.

The genes are TRBV6-5 and TRBJ1-2, with 9 positions matching TRBD1. Germline trimming cut 5 bases from V and 7 bases from J; bases unmatched to any gene: 5. CDR3 size: 13 residues. Germline V gives CDR1 MNHEY, CDR2 SVGAGI. CDR3 bases: TGTGCCAGCAGTCGGACAGGGGCAATTGGCTACACCTTC. It translates to CASSRTGAIGYTF.

V gene TRBV28 combines with J gene TRBJ1-1; no clear D. Trimming cost V 9 bases and J 1 base, with 12 bases left between them. The germline V gene encodes CDR1 MDHEN and CDR2 SYDVKM. CDR3 length: 13 amino acids. The CDR3 sequence: CARPTEENTEAFF. The CDR3 DNA reads as TGTGCCAGACCAACCGAAGAGAACACTGAAGCTTTCTTT. Full variable domain (rest looked up from reference TRBV28 and TRBJ1-1): DVKVTQSSRYLVKRTGEKVFLECVQDMDHENMFWYRQDPGLGLRLIYFSYDVKMKEKGDIPEGYSVSREKKERFSLILESASTNQTSMYLCARPTEENTEAFFGQGTRLTVV.

This chain joins TRBV7-9 and TRBJ2-7; possibly TRBD2 for D (6 bases). The CDR3 is 18 residues long. Germline V CDR1 and CDR2: SEHNR, FQNEAQ (reference sequence). V was pared by 5 bases and J by 2 bases, with 25 bases between. The CDR3, as DNA: TGTGCCAGCAGCGGGGCTGGGACTCTTCGAACCTTCCCCTACGAGCAGTACTTC. Its translation is CASSGAGTLRTFPYEQYF.

This clone was seen just once. The chain couples TRBV30 to TRBJ2-1; TRBD2 aligns across 15 bases. The CDR3 has 16 amino acids. Germline loops: CDR1 GTSNPN, CDR2 SVGIG (reference sequence). V was pared by 2 bases and J by 6 bases, with 5 bases of the junction left unmatched. The CDR3 here is CAWSFWTSGGANEQFF. The CDR3, as DNA: TGTGCCTGGAGTTTCTGGACTAGCGGGGGGGCCAATGAGCAGTTCTTC.

The rearrangement uses TRBV4-1 and TRBJ1-5; 8 bases fit TRBD1. This CDR3 is built from 15 residues. J gave up 7 bases and V 1 base, and 6 bases lay outside the gene matches. Per germline, CDR1 MGHRA and CDR2 YSYEKL. Here the CDR3 reads CASSQVGQGGQPQHF. For the CDR3, the DNA is TGCGCCAGCAGCCAAGTAGGACAGGGAGGACAGCCCCAGCATTTT.

The chain uses TRBV29-1 and TRBJ2-2; D perhaps matches TRBD2 (6 bases). This CDR3 is built from 11 residues. Germline V lookup: CDR1 SQVTM, CDR2 ANQGSEA. The germline V and J ends were trimmed by 3 bases and 9 bases, with 8 bases remaining between them. CDR3 nucleotides: TGCAGCGTTGAGGGCGGGAGGGAGCTGTTTTTT. It codes for CSVEGGRELFF.

The rearrangement links TRBV7-8 to TRBJ2-2, with D possibly called TRBD1 or TRBD2 (5 bases each). The CDR3 loop spans 16 amino acids. Trimming took 5 bases from V and 3 from J, leaving 16 bases between them. Germline CDR1 SGHVS, CDR2 FQNEAQ. CDR3 region: CASSERQGVYTGELFF. CDR3 coding DNA: TGTGCCAGCAGCGAGCGGCAGGGAGTATACACCGGGGAGCTGTTTTTT.

V and J are TRBV5-1 and TRBJ2-3, with D perhaps matching TRBD1 or TRBD2 (5 bases each). From germline, CDR1 is SGHRS and CDR2 YFSETQ. Trimming stripped 4 bases from V and 6 bases from J, with 12 bases between. The CDR3 spans 13 residues. In DNA form, the CDR3 reads TGCGCCAGCAGCAAATACGGGACCGATACGCAGTATTTT. This encodes CASSKYGTDTQYF.

The rearrangement links TRBV4-2 to TRBJ2-1; the D is unclear. Trimming took 3 bases from V and 3 from J, leaving 9 bases between them. The germline gives CDR1 LGHNA, CDR2 YNFKEQ. The CDR3 spans 14 residues. The CDR3 bases are TGTGCCAGCAGCCATCACGGCTTCTACAATGAGCAGTTCTTC. Its protein is CASSHHGFYNEQFF.